The rows below give T cell receptor beta chains drawn from one sample of a study of T cell changes during pregnancy in multiple sclerosis. Sequencing was performed with immunoSEQ multiplex PCR; in TCRdb, only in-frame clones are kept and a portion is missing. The table records roughly 40,000 clones, roughly nine tenths of them present only once. Sequenced material: CD4+ T cells from peripheral blood mononuclear cells, taken in the first trimester of pregnancy. The receptors stem from a female donor in good health, enrolled as a control in a pregnancy study. CDR3s include the opening cysteine and the closing phenylalanine or tryptophan. Fields, in order: CDR3 protein, D gene, V gene. The D gene is left open where the match is weak.

CASSPGQGGSPLHF TRBD1 TRBV6-6
CASSRRNTGELFF - TRBV6-5
CASSEQGPDYGYTF - TRBV2
CASSIGGLPDTQYF - TRBV19
CASSLTIQGRNSPLHF - TRBV7-3
CASSRVPVAMNTEAFF - TRBV4-3
CASSPTEDRTDTQYF - TRBV18
CASSPGDKNTEAFF - TRBV18
CASMRGQGNTIYF TRBD1 TRBV19
CASSSQGAIYEQYF TRBD1 TRBV5-1
CASSPGQGGQPQHF TRBD1 TRBV18
CASSYRGGPLHF TRBD1 TRBV27
CASSPAQGRNQPQHF - TRBV18
CASSLAQNEKLFF - TRBV7-6
CASSLLGSSGNTIYF - TRBV5-6
CASSQTSGAGGYGYTF TRBD1 TRBV7-8
CATSRDSMRFQPQHF - TRBV15
CASRSGGYTDTQYF TRBD2 TRBV7-2
CASSIGQGWETQYF TRBD1 TRBV5-1
CASSLTERLAQYF - TRBV27
CSAPSADTQYF - TRBV20-1
CAIRSGLGKGEAFF - TRBV10-3
CASSRGTDYEQYF TRBD1 TRBV5-1
CASSNTQTNEKLFF - TRBV18
CSASLGDTQYF - TRBV20-1
CASTPDFGEAFF - TRBV6-6
CASSALGGGVREKLFF - TRBV7-2
CASSPGLEPSHEQFF - TRBV18